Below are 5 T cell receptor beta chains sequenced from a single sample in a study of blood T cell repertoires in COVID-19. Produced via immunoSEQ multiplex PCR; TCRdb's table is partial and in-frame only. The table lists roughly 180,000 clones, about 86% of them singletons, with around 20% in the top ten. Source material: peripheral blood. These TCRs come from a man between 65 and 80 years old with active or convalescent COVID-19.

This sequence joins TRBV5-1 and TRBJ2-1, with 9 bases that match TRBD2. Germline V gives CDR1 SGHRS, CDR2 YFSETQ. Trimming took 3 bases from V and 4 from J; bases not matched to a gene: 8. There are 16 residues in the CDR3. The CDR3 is CASSSHGGGAYNEQFF. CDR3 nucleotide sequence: TGCGCCAGCAGCTCCCACGGCGGGGGGGCTTACAATGAGCAGTTCTTC.

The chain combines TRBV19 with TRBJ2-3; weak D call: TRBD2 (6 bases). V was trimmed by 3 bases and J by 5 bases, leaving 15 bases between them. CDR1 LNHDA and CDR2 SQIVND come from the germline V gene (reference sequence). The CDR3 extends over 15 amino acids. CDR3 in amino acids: CASSIRTGGVDTQYF. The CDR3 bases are TGTGCCAGTAGTATCCGGACCGGAGGGGTAGATACGCAGTATTTT.

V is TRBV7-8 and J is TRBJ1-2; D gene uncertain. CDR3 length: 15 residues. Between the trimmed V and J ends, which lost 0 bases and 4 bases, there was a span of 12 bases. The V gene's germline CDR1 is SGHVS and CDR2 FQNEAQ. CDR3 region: CASSLAHGPIYGYTF. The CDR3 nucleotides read TGTGCCAGCAGCTTAGCGCATGGGCCCATCTATGGCTACACCTTC.

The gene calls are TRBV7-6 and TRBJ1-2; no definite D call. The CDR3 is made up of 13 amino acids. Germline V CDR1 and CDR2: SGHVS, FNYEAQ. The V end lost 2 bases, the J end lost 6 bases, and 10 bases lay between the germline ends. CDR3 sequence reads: CASSLHSLNGYTF. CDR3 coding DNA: TGTGCCAGCAGCTTACACTCACTGAATGGCTACACCTTC.

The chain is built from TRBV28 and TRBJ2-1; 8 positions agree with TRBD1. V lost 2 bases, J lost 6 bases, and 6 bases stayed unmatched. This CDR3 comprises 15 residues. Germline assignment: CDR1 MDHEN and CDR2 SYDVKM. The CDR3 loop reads CASSLPTGVVNEQFF. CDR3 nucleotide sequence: TGTGCCAGCAGTTTACCGACAGGGGTGGTCAATGAGCAGTTCTTC.